These 3 T cell receptor beta chains were sequenced from one sample in a study of cytomegalovirus exposure and HLA in healthy donors. Some clones are missing from TCRdb's copy, which holds only in-frame ones; the method was immunoSEQ multiplex PCR. The data contain 130,000 to 150,000 clones, 70% to 90% of them singletons. The material sequenced was PBMCs. These receptors were taken from a woman between 18 and 29 years old in good health and CMV-seropositive.

This sequence joins TRBV4-1 and TRBJ1-1, with TRBD1 identical over 9 bases. The J segment lost 10 bases and the V segment lost 0 bases, leaving 18 bases of the junction unmatched. The CDR3 consists of 18 residues. Germline CDR1 and CDR2: MGHRA and YSYEKL. The CDR3 loop reads CASSQEATSTATGGSAFF. The CDR3, as DNA: TGCGCCAGCAGCCAAGAGGCCACATCTACAGCAACAGGGGGCTCAGCTTTCTTT.

The chain links TRBV4-1 to TRBJ1-4; 8 bases are a match to TRBD1. The germline V gene has CDR1 MGHRA and CDR2 YSYEKL. The V and J ends lost 2 bases and 6 bases, in that order; junction bases with no gene match: 11. The CDR3 is made up of 17 amino acids. Here the CDR3 DNA reads TGCGCCAGCAGCCAACCGCTGGGAGGACAGGGTCATGAAAAACTGTTTTTT. Residues: CASSQPLGGQGHEKLFF.

V gene TRBV13 combines with J gene TRBJ2-3; 11 positions match TRBD2. This CDR3 region has 16 residues. J was trimmed by 0 bases and V by 4 bases; bases with no gene match: 3. The germline gives CDR1 PRHDT, CDR2 FYEKMQ (reference sequence). The CDR3 DNA follows: TGTGCCAGCAGCTCGACTAGCGGGACTAGCACAGATACGCAGTATTTT. Translating gives CASSSTSGTSTDTQYF.